One T cell receptor (beta chain) is described in this entry. Other DNA sequences from this sample encode an identical CDR3 as well. Described treatment: 15 to 20 received Ad26.COV2.S at low or high dose, single or two shots; 5 received placebo; per-sample allocation not given. Material that was analyzed had been drawn on day 63 after the first vaccine or placebo injection. The vaccine antigen was prefusion-stabilized Wuhan SARS-CoV-2 spike. This sample was taken from a study of Ad26.COV2.S vaccination and SARS-CoV-2 variants. Turning to the study itself: Trial arm assignment for the donor was COV1001 Ad26.COV2.S.

Data came from immunoSEQ multiplex PCR; TCRdb stores just in-frame clones and leaves some out. The sample lists 350,000 to 500,000 clones, roughly 87% seen once, with approximately 4.3% in the top ten. The germline V and J ends were trimmed by 2 bases and 6 bases, with 7 bases remaining between them. The CDR3 is made up of 13 amino acids. Germline V gene sequence: CDR1 SGHTA, CDR2 FQGTGA. This TCR derives from a person between 18 and 65 years old who received the Ad26.COV2.S COVID-19 vaccine or a placebo. Here the sequenced sample was peripheral blood, taken in a trial of Ad26.COV2.S vaccine versus placebo. This chain joins TRBV7-3 and TRBJ2-2; the D is unclear. CDR3 DNA: TGTGCCAGCAGCTTAGGTGGAGCCGGGGAGCTGTTTTTT. Translation gives CASSLGGAGELFF.